A selection of T cell receptor beta chains follows, all from one sample in a study of blood T cell repertoires in COVID-19. TCRdb keeps only in-frame clones here, not all; method: immunoSEQ multiplex PCR. The sample consists of under 55,000 clones, about 92% of them appearing once. Sequencing was carried out using peripheral blood. The source of these receptors is a human donor in a cohort sampled during active COVID-19. The CDR3 runs from the conserved cysteine through the conserved F or W. D genes are given only for firm matches. Part of the rows lack a size; the others show once, few, many or a class for expanded clones.

d_gene	j_gene	v_gene	abundance	CDR3aa	CDR3nt
.	TRBJ1-4	TRBV10-3	few	CAAGVDNEKLFF	TGTGCCGCCGGGGTGGATAATGAAAAACTGTTTTTT
TRBD1	TRBJ1-6	TRBV10-3	.	CAISESRTGGRSPLHF	TGTGCCATCAGTGAGTCAAGGACAGGGGGCCGGTCACCCCTCCACTTT
.	TRBJ2-1	TRBV6-4	.	CASSDSTNNEQFF	TGTGCCAGCAGTGACTCGACTAACAATGAGCAGTTCTTC
TRBD1	TRBJ2-2	TRBV2	.	CASTSSRTGGRTGELFF	TGTGCCAGCACCTCAAGCAGGACAGGGGGTCGCACCGGGGAGCTGTTTTTT
TRBD2	TRBJ2-7	TRBV5-1	.	CASSPPGLGRAHEQYF	TGCGCCAGCAGCCCTCCGGGACTAGGTCGTGCCCACGAGCAGTACTTC
TRBD2	TRBJ2-3	TRBV6-4	.	CASSEGLAGDTQYF	TGTGCCAGCAGTGAGGGACTAGCGGGAGATACGCAGTATTTT
.	TRBJ2-1	TRBV6-5	.	CASSYRGPYNEQFF	TGTGCCAGCAGTTACAGGGGCCCCTACAATGAGCAGTTCTTC
TRBD2	TRBJ2-2	TRBV14	.	CASSQTAGVAGELFF	TGTGCCAGCAGCCAAACAGCGGGAGTTGCCGGGGAGCTGTTTTTT
TRBD1	TRBJ1-2	TRBV7-6	few	CASSLNRGLYGYTF	TGTGCCAGCAGCTTAAACAGGGGACTCTATGGCTACACCTTC
.	TRBJ1-2	TRBV2	.	CASSSRTF	TGTGCCAGCAGCTCTAGGACCTTC
TRBD1	TRBJ1-1	TRBV7-8	.	CASSLPGTERLETEAFF	TGTGCCAGCAGCTTACCGGGGACAGAAAGGTTGGAGACTGAAGCTTTCTTT
TRBD2	TRBJ2-5	TRBV9	.	CASSVSPGTSGRLETQYF	TGTGCCAGCAGCGTCTCCCCCGGGACTAGCGGGAGGTTAGAGACCCAGTACTTC
.	TRBJ1-1	TRBV19	.	CASILNTEAFF	TGTGCCAGTATCCTCAACACTGAAGCTTTCTTT
.	TRBJ1-2	TRBV18	.	CASSRRTRESVGYTF	TGTGCCAGCTCACGCCGGACTCGGGAATCCGTAGGCTACACCTTC
.	TRBJ1-1	TRBV29-1	.	CSVGSQGKAFF	TGCAGCGTTGGGAGCCAGGGAAAAGCTTTCTTT
.	TRBJ1-4	TRBV28	.	CASSLRGAKLFF	TGTGCCAGCAGTTTGCGGGGGGCAAAACTGTTTTTT
.	TRBJ1-5	TRBV12-3/TRBV12-4	.	CASSTGVNQPQHF	TGTGCCAGCAGTACCGGGGTTAATCAGCCCCAGCATTTT
.	TRBJ2-1	TRBV11-2	.	CASSLDLQNEQFF	TGTGCCAGCAGCTTAGACCTACAGAATGAGCAGTTCTTC
.	TRBJ2-7	TRBV30	few	CAWSVPNSYEQYF	TGTGCCTGGAGTGTTCCCAACTCCTACGAGCAGTACTTC
.	TRBJ1-1	TRBV5-1	.	CASSLAGRLLKNTEAFF	TGCGCCAGCAGCTTGGCCGGCAGACTATTAAAGAACACTGAAGCCTTCTTT
.	TRBJ2-5	TRBV12-3/TRBV12-4	.	CASSLGGQTQYF	TGTGCCAGCAGTTTAGGAGGGCAGACCCAGTACTTC
.	TRBJ2-2	TRBV12-3/TRBV12-4	.	CASSLRNTGELFF	TGTGCCAGCAGTTTACGGAACACCGGGGAGCTGTTTTTT
TRBD1	TRBJ1-4	TRBV7-9	.	CASSRYSGQPSNEKLFF	TGTGCCAGCAGCCGATACTCGGGACAGCCAAGTAATGAAAAACTGTTTTTT
.	TRBJ1-1	TRBV9	.	CASSPRGGEVTEAFF	TGTGCCAGCAGCCCACGGGGGGGCGAGGTCACTGAAGCTTTCTTT
.	TRBJ1-1	TRBV7-9	few	CASSLQNTEAFF	TGTGCCAGCAGCTTACAAAACACTGAAGCTTTCTTT
.	TRBJ2-2	TRBV6-4	.	CASSDSTNTGELFF	TGTGCCAGCAGTGACTCGACAAACACCGGGGAGCTGTTTTTT
TRBD2	TRBJ2-7	TRBV27	.	CASSLLAGEVYEQYF	TGTGCCAGCAGTCTGCTAGCGGGAGAGGTCTACGAGCAGTACTTC
TRBD2	TRBJ2-2	TRBV28	.	CASRSRRASGTGELFF	TGTGCCAGCAGATCCCGGCGGGCTAGCGGCACCGGGGAGCTGTTTTTT
.	TRBJ2-7	TRBV7-2	.	CASSLVLVQVSRKQYF	TGTGCCAGCAGCTTAGTTCTGGTACAGGTTAGTAGGAAGCAGTACTTC
.	TRBJ2-7	TRBV7-9	.	CASSSGAYEQYF	TGTGCCAGCAGTTCTGGAGCCTACGAGCAGTACTTC
.	TRBJ1-2	TRBV27	.	CASSSPRQGYGYTF	TGTGCCAGCAGTTCCCCCCGCCAGGGGTACGGCTACACCTTC
TRBD1	TRBJ1-5	TRBV5-1	once	CASSLGQGYNQPQHF	TGCGCCAGCAGCTTGGGACAGGGGTACAATCAGCCCCAGCATTTT
TRBD1	TRBJ1-2	TRBV10-2	once	CASSDGTGYGYTF	TGCGCCAGCAGTGACGGGACAGGCTATGGCTACACCTTC
TRBD1	TRBJ1-5	TRBV19	.	CASRSQGAPDNQPQHF	TGTGCCAGTAGATCACAGGGGGCGCCAGACAATCAGCCCCAGCATTTT
.	TRBJ1-2	TRBV10-2	.	CASSDGGGYGYTF	TGCGCCAGCAGTGACGGGGGGGGCTATGGCTACACCTTC
TRBD2	TRBJ2-5	TRBV15	.	CATSSGLAGLQETQYF	TGTGCCACCAGCAGTGGACTAGCGGGGCTCCAAGAGACCCAGTACTTC
.	TRBJ1-1	TRBV25-1	.	CASSLLVGGTEAFF	TGTGCCAGCAGCCTCCTAGTGGGTGGCACTGAAGCTTTCTTT
TRBD1	TRBJ2-5	TRBV29-1	.	CSVVTGGRETQYF	TGCAGCGTAGTAACAGGGGGCCGGGAGACCCAGTACTTC
.	TRBJ1-2	TRBV10-2	.	CASSPTGNRGYTF	TGCGCCAGCAGTCCAACAGGGAACCGTGGCTACACCTTC
.	TRBJ2-1	TRBV28	.	CASSLVVSSYNEQFF	TGTGCCAGCAGTTTAGTGGTGAGCTCCTACAATGAGCAGTTCTTC
TRBD1	TRBJ1-1	TRBV12-3/TRBV12-4	.	CASSYRGGEAFF	TGTGCCAGCAGTTACAGGGGAGGTGAAGCTTTCTTT
.	TRBJ2-7	TRBV28	.	CASSLQGRTYEQYF	TGTGCCAGCAGTTTGCAGGGCCGGACCTACGAGCAGTACTTC
.	TRBJ2-3	TRBV28	once	CASSLWGVGHTDTQYF	TGTGCCAGCAGTTTATGGGGTGTGGGGCACACAGATACGCAGTATTTT
.	TRBJ2-7	TRBV5-4	.	CASSSTGEPYEQYF	TGTGCCAGCAGCTCTACTGGGGAGCCCTACGAGCAGTACTTC
TRBD2	TRBJ2-2	TRBV10-3	.	CAISPGASGSSGELFF	TGTGCCATCAGTCCGGGGGCTAGCGGGAGCAGCGGGGAGCTGTTTTTT
TRBD2	TRBJ2-3	TRBV24-1	.	CATSDLTGTTVYTQYF	TGTGCCACCAGTGATTTAACCGGGACTACCGTATATACGCAGTATTTT
.	TRBJ2-6	TRBV7-9	.	CASSARGSGANVLTF	TGTGCCAGCAGCGCAAGGGGCTCTGGGGCCAACGTCCTGACTTTC
.	TRBJ1-1	TRBV15	.	CATKRKTGNTEAFF	TGTGCCACCAAAAGGAAGACAGGGAACACTGAAGCTTTCTTT
.	TRBJ2-7	TRBV9	.	CASSVAGANYEQYF	TGTGCCAGCAGCGTAGCTGGAGCCAACTACGAGCAGTACTTC
TRBD1	TRBJ1-6	TRBV29-1	.	CSVERPGGFSPLHF	TGCAGCGTTGAACGGCCAGGGGGCTTTTCACCCCTCCACTTT